Listed below are T cell receptor beta chains from one sample, sequenced in a study of blood T cell repertoires in COVID-19. The assay was immunoSEQ multiplex PCR, and TCRdb's table has in-frame clones only and misses some. This table holds approximately 230,000 clones, approximately 82% found once. The sequencing sample was made of PBMCs or T cells enriched from blood (not recorded which). Receptors originate from a man aged 40-49 years who had recovered from COVID-19. CDR3s include the opening cysteine and the closing phenylalanine or tryptophan. The D gene is left open where the match is weak. Size is omitted from some rows. Given values are once, few, many or a class for expanded clones.

v_gene	d_gene	j_gene	abundance	CDR3aa	CDR3nt
TRBV2	TRBD1	TRBJ2-5	-	CASSLEGAGETQYF	TGTGCCAGCAGTTTAGAGGGGGCAGGTGAGACCCAGTACTTC
TRBV5-1	-	TRBJ2-2	once	CASDKENTGELFF	TGCGCCAGCGACAAAGAGAACACCGGGGAGCTGTTTTTT
TRBV4-3	-	TRBJ1-2	few	CASSQLGVAYGYTF	TGCGCCAGCAGCCAATTAGGAGTTGCCTATGGCTACACCTTC
TRBV19	TRBD2	TRBJ2-3	-	CATSRTRSADTQYF	TGTGCCACCTCGAGGACTAGATCCGCCGATACGCAGTATTTT
TRBV18	TRBD2	TRBJ2-3	-	CASSPLAENTDTQYF	TGTGCCAGCTCACCCCTAGCGGAGAACACAGATACGCAGTATTTT
TRBV6-5	TRBD1	TRBJ1-1	-	CASSYTGGMNTEAFF	TGTGCCAGCAGTTACACAGGGGGCATGAACACTGAAGCTTTCTTT
TRBV3-1/TRBV3-2	TRBD2	TRBJ2-7	-	CASSQAGTSAYF	TGTGCCAGCAGCCAAGCCGGGACTAGCGCCTACTTC
TRBV7-9	-	TRBJ1-4	once	CASSAGTSNEKLFF	TGTGCCAGCAGCGCCGGGACAAGTAATGAAAAACTGTTTTTT
TRBV7-8	-	TRBJ2-1	-	CASSLKLVGTYNEQFF	TGTGCCAGCAGCTTAAAGCTAGTCGGTACCTACAATGAGCAGTTCTTC
TRBV28	TRBD2	TRBJ2-7	-	CASRVSAGAYEQYF	TGTGCCAGCAGGGTCTCTGCGGGGGCCTACGAGCAGTACTTC
TRBV11-1	TRBD1	TRBJ2-1	-	CASSLGTGVEQFF	TGTGCCAGCAGCTTAGGCACAGGGGTGGAGCAGTTCTTC
TRBV4-1	TRBD2	TRBJ2-1	-	CASSHYNGRLYNEQFF	TGCGCCAGCAGCCACTACAACGGGAGGCTCTACAATGAGCAGTTCTTC
TRBV3-1/TRBV3-2	-	TRBJ2-5	few	CASSQITNTKTQYF	TGTGCCAGCAGCCAAATTACAAATACCAAGACCCAGTACTTC
TRBV3-1/TRBV3-2	TRBD2	TRBJ2-5	-	CASSQERAWGLGSETQYF	TGTGCCAGCAGCCAAGAGAGGGCCTGGGGACTAGGGTCGGAGACCCAGTACTTC
TRBV9	-	TRBJ2-3	-	CASTRTVADTQYF	TGTGCCAGCACCCGGACAGTAGCAGATACGCAGTATTTT
TRBV7-3	-	TRBJ2-1	-	CASSSDSRSNEQFF	TGTGCCAGCAGCTCAGACAGCCGTTCCAATGAGCAGTTCTTC
TRBV30	-	TRBJ2-5	-	CAWSRRERETQYF	TGTGCCTGGAGCCGAAGGGAGCGAGAGACCCAGTACTTC
TRBV3-1/TRBV3-2	TRBD2	TRBJ2-5	once	CASSLALAEETQYF	TGTGCCAGCAGCCTTGCTCTAGCGGAAGAGACCCAGTACTTC
TRBV7-2	-	TRBJ1-6	-	CASSLLGRQNSPLHF	TGTGCCAGCAGCTTATTGGGCAGACAAAATTCACCCCTCCACTTT
TRBV28	-	TRBJ1-2	-	CASSAWSGYTF	TGTGCCAGCAGTGCATGGAGTGGCTACACCTTC
TRBV5-4	-	TRBJ2-1	-	CASTPLPSYNEQFF	TGTGCCAGCACCCCCCTCCCCTCCTACAATGAGCAGTTCTTC
TRBV28	TRBD1	TRBJ2-7	-	CASRRQGYEQYF	TGTGCCAGCAGGAGACAGGGCTACGAGCAGTACTTC